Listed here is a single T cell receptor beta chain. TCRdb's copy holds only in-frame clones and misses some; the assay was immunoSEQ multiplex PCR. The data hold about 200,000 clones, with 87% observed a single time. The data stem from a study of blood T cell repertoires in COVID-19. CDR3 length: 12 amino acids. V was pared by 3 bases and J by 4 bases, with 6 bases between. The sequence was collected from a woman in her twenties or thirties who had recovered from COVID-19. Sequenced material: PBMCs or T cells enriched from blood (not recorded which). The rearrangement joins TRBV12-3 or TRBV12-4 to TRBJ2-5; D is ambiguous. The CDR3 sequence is CASSFLGETQYF. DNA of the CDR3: TGTGCCAGCAGTTTTCTCGGAGAGACCCAGTACTTC.